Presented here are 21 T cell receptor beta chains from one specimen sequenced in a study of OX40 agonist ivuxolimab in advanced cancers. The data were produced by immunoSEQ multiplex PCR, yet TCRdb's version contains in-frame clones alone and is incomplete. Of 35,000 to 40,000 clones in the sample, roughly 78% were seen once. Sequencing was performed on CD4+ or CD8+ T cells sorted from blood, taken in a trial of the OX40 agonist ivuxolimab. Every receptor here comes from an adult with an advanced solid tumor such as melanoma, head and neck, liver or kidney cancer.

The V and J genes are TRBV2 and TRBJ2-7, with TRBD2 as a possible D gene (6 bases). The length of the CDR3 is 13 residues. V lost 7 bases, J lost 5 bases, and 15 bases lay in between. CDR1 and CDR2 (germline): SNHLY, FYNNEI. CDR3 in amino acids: CASTFARGNEQYF. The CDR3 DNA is TGTGCCAGCACCTTCGCCCGGGGGAACGAGCAGTACTTC. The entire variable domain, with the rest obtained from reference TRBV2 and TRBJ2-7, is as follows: EPEVTQTPSHQVTQMGQEVILRCVPISNHLYFYWYRQILGQKVEFLVSFYNNEISEKSEIFDDQFSVERPDGSNFTLKIRSTKLEDSAMYFCASTFARGNEQYFGPGTRLTVT.

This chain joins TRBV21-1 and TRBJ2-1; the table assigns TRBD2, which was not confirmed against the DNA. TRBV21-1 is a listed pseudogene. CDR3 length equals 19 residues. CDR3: CASSKRIGIAGLRVNEQFF. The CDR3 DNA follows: TGTGCCAGCAGCAAACGAATCGGAATAGCGGGACTCCGGGTCAATGAGCAGTTCTTC.

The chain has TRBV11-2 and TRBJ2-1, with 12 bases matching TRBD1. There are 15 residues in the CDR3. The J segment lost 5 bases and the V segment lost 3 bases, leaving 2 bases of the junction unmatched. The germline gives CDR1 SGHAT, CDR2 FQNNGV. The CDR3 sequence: CASSLGQGAHNEQFF. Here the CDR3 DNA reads TGTGCCAGCAGCTTGGGACAGGGGGCCCACAATGAGCAGTTCTTC.

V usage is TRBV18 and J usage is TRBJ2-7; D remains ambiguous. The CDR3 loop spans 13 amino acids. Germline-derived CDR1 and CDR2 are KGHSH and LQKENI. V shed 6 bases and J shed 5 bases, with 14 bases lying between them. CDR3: CASSRHPANEQYF. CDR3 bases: TGTGCCAGCTCCCGTCATCCAGCGAACGAGCAGTACTTC.

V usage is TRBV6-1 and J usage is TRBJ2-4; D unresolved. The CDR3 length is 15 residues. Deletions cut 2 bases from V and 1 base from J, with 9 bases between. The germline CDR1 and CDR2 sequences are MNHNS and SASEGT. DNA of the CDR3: TGTGCCAGCAGTGAATCGTGGGTCGCCAAAAACATTCAGTACTTC. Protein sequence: CASSESWVAKNIQYF.

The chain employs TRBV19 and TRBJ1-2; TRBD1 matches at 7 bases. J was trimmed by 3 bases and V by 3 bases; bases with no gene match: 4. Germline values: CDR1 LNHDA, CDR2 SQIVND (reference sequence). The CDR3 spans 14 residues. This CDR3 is CASSIGDSYYGYTF. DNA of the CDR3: TGTGCCAGTAGTATTGGGGACAGCTACTATGGCTACACCTTC.

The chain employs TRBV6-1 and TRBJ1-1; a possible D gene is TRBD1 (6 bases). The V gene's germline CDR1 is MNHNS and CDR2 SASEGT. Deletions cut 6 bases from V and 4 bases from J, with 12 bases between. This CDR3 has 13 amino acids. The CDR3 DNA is TGTGCCAGCAGGGAACAGGGACCCACTGAAGCTTTCTTT. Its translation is CASREQGPTEAFF.

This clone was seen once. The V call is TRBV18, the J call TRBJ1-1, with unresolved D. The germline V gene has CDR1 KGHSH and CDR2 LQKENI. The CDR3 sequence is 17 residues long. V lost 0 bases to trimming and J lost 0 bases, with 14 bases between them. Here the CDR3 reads CASSPPVWDPLNTEAFF. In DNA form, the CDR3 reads TGTGCCAGCTCACCACCGGTTTGGGATCCCCTGAACACTGAAGCTTTCTTT. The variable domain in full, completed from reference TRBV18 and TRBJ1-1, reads NAGVMQNPRHLVRRRGQEARLRCSPMKGHSHVYWYRQLPEEGLKFMVYLQKENIIDESGMPKERFSAEFPKEGPSILRIQQVVRGDSAAYFCASSPPVWDPLNTEAFFGQGTRLTVV.

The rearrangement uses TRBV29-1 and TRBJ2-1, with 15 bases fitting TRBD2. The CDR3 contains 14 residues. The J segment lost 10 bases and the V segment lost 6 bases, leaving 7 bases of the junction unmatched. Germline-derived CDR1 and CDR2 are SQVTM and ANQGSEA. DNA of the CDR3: TGCAGCGTCGGCGGACTAGCGGGAGGGTGGGAGCAGTTCTTC. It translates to CSVGGLAGGWEQFF.

The CDR3 here is CASSFDRTMTGELFF. The CDR3 DNA sequence: TGTGCCAGCAGTTTTGACCGGACTATGACCGGGGAGCTGTTTTTT. The chain links TRBV27 to TRBJ2-2; D might be TRBD2 (6 bases). The CDR3 extends over 15 amino acids. V lost 3 bases and J lost 5, with 13 bases in between. Germline V gene lookup returns CDR1 MNHEY and CDR2 SMNVEV (reference sequence).

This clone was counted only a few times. The CDR3 DNA sequence: TGTGCCAGCAGACTAGCGGGAGTAGCCCTCAATGAGCAGTTCTTC. Residues: CASRLAGVALNEQFF. This rearrangement joins TRBV28 to TRBJ2-1, with 11 bases fitting TRBD2. Germline lookup yields CDR1 MDHEN and CDR2 SYDVKM. V shed 6 bases and J 6 bases; nucleotides not matched to a gene: 7. This CDR3 comprises 15 residues.

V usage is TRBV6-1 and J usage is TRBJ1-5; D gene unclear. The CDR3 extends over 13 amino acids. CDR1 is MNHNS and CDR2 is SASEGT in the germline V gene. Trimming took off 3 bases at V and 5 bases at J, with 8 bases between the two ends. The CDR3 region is CASSDRSDQPQHF. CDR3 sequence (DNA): TGTGCCAGCAGTGACCGTTCTGATCAGCCCCAGCATTTT.

CDR3 in DNA: TGTGCCAGCAGAAGACAGGGTGGCGTTCAGCCCCAGCATTTT. Encoded protein: CASRRQGGVQPQHF. The V and J genes are TRBV2 and TRBJ1-5; 7 bases are shared with TRBD1. The CDR3 has 14 amino acids. Losses at the gene ends were 6 bases for V and 6 bases for J; bases not matched to a gene: 8. Germline CDR1 reads SNHLY; CDR2 reads FYNNEI.

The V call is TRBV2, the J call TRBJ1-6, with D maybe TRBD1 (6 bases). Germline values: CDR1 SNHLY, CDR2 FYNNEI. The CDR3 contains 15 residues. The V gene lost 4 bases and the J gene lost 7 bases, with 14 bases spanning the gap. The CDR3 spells CASSVRQATNSPLHF. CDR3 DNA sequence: TGTGCCAGCAGTGTACGACAGGCGACAAATTCACCCCTCCACTTT.

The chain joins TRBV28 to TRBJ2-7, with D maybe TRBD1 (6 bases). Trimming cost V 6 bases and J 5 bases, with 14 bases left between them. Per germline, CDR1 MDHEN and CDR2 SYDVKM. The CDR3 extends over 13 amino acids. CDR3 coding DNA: TGTGCCAGCAGGGCAGGGGCTTTTGACGAGCAGTACTTC. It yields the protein CASRAGAFDEQYF.

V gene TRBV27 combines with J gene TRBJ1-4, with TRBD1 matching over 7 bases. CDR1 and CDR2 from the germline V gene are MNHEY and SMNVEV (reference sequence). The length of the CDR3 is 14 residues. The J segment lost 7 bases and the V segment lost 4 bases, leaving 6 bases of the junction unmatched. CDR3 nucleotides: TGTGCCAGCAGTTCAGGGACAGTACCTGAAAAACTGTTTTTT. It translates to CASSSGTVPEKLFF.

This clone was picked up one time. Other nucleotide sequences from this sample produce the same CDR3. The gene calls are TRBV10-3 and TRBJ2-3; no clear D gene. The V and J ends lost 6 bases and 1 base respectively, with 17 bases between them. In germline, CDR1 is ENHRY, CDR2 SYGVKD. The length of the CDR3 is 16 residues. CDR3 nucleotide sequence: TGTGCCATCAGCGTCAGGATCTCAGACCGCACAGATACGCAGTATTTT. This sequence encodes CAISVRISDRTDTQYF.

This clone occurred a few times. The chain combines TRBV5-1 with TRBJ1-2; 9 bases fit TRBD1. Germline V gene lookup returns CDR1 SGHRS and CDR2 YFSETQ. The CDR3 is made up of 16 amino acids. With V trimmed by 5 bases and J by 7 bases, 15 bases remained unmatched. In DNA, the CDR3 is TGCGCCAGCAGTATCGGTCCAACAGGGGGCAAAGGTGGCTACACCTTC. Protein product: CASSIGPTGGKGGYTF.

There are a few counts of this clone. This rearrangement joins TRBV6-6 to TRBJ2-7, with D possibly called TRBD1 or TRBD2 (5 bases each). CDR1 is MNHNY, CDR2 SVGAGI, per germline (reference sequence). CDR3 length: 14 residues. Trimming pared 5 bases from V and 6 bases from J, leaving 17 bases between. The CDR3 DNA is TGTGCCAGCAGTCCGTCCGGGACGACACGCGAGCAGTACTTC. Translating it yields CASSPSGTTREQYF.

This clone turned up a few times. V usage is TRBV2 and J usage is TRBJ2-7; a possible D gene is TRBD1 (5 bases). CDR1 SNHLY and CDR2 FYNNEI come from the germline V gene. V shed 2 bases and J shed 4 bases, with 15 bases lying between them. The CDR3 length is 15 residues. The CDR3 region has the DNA TGTGCCAGCAGTGAAAGATCGGACACAACTTACGAGCAGTACTTC. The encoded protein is CASSERSDTTYEQYF.

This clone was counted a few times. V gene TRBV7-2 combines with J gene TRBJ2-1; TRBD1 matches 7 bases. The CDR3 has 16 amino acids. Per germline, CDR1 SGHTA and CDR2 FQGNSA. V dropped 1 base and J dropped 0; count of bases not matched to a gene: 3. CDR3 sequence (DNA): TGTGCCAGCAGCTTAGTGGGGGACAGCTCCTACAATGAGCAGTTCTTC. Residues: CASSLVGDSSYNEQFF.